Listed below are T cell receptor beta chains from one sample, sequenced in a study of vaccination and CD4 T cells after COVID-19. No antigens are known for them. TCRdb called the PCR reads again in MiXCR, with one record for every CDR3 protein. The sample comprises about 7,900 distinct CDR3 sequences, around 20% of which are singletons, and around a fifth rests with the top ten. This material consisted of CD4+ T cells from blood, cultured in vitro, taken after SARS-CoV-2 vaccination. Receptors originate from a human donor who had recovered from COVID-19. Each CDR3 is given with its conserved first and last residue. A D gene is named only where the DNA matches it firmly. Size is omitted from some rows. Given values are once, few, many or a class for expanded clones.

CDR3 DNA: TGTGCCGTTGTCGTCAGGGGGCGCGGGCAGTTCTTC; CDR3 protein: CAVVVRGRGQFF; clone size: medium-sized; J gene: TRBJ2-1; V gene: TRBV7-9; D gene: TRBD1
CDR3 DNA: TGCAGTGCGCAAAACAATGAGCAGTTCTTC; CDR3 protein: CSAQNNEQFF; clone size: few; J gene: TRBJ2-1; V gene: TRBV20-1; D gene: .
CDR3 DNA: TGTGCCAGCAGCTTATACGTATCCAATGAGCAGTTCTTC; CDR3 protein: CASSLYVSNEQFF; clone size: few; J gene: TRBJ2-1; V gene: TRBV7-3; D gene: .
CDR3 DNA: TGTGCCAGCAGCCCACCCTTCTACGAGCAGTACTTC; CDR3 protein: CASSPPFYEQYF; clone size: medium-sized; J gene: TRBJ2-7; V gene: TRBV28; D gene: .
CDR3 DNA: TGTGCCAGCTCACCTTCCGGGGCACCCTACGAGCAGTACTTC; CDR3 protein: CASSPSGAPYEQYF; clone size: few; J gene: TRBJ2-7; V gene: TRBV18; D gene: .
CDR3 DNA: TGTGCCAGCAGTCCATCACAGCTCAGCAGCACAGATACGCAGTATTTT; CDR3 protein: CASSPSQLSSTDTQYF; clone size: few; J gene: TRBJ2-3; V gene: TRBV28; D gene: .
CDR3 DNA: TGTGCCAGCAGCCCCCAGGGGGGGGAAGCTTTCTTT; CDR3 protein: CASSPQGGEAFF; clone size: medium-sized; J gene: TRBJ1-1; V gene: TRBV7-9; D gene: TRBD1
CDR3 DNA: TGTGCCAGTAGTATTATGACAGGGTTCACAGATACGCAGTATTTT; CDR3 protein: CASSIMTGFTDTQYF; clone size: .; J gene: TRBJ2-3; V gene: TRBV19; D gene: TRBD1
CDR3 DNA: TGTGCCAGCAGTTCCGTGGATAGGGGGCCCAGTCAGCCCCAGCATTTT; CDR3 protein: CASSSVDRGPSQPQHF; clone size: few; J gene: TRBJ1-5; V gene: TRBV28; D gene: TRBD1
CDR3 DNA: TGCAGTGCTAGAGTGAGACGGTATTCCTACAATGAGCAGTTCTTC; CDR3 protein: CSARVRRYSYNEQFF; clone size: few; J gene: TRBJ2-1; V gene: TRBV20-1; D gene: .
CDR3 DNA: TGTGCCAGCAGCTCCGGGACAGGTCCCGGGGAGCTGTTTTTT; CDR3 protein: CASSSGTGPGELFF; clone size: .; J gene: TRBJ2-2; V gene: TRBV7-3; D gene: TRBD1
CDR3 DNA: TGCAGTGCTAGAGATCCGGGACTAGCGGGGGGGCTGAACACCGGGGAGCTGTTTTTT; CDR3 protein: CSARDPGLAGGLNTGELFF; clone size: .; J gene: TRBJ2-2; V gene: TRBV20-1; D gene: TRBD2
CDR3 DNA: TGTGCCAGCAGCGTCACAGGGCCCCTCAATGGCTACACCTTC; CDR3 protein: CASSVTGPLNGYTF; clone size: .; J gene: TRBJ1-2; V gene: TRBV11-2; D gene: .
CDR3 DNA: TGTGCCAGTAAAATGGACAGGGGGAGCTACAATGAGCAGTTCTTC; CDR3 protein: CASKMDRGSYNEQFF; clone size: few; J gene: TRBJ2-1; V gene: TRBV19; D gene: TRBD1
CDR3 DNA: TGTGCCAGCAGCTCCTCCGGGACGGGACGCTACGAGCAGTACTTC; CDR3 protein: CASSSSGTGRYEQYF; clone size: medium-sized; J gene: TRBJ2-7; V gene: TRBV7-9; D gene: .